This passage covers 22 T cell receptor beta chains from one sample sequenced in a study of blood T cell repertoires in COVID-19. The assay was immunoSEQ multiplex PCR, and TCRdb's table has in-frame clones only and misses some. The sample lists roughly 52,000 clones; 82% were seen once. Material: peripheral blood. The receptors here all came from a man older than 75 with COVID-19, enrolled during active disease.

The chain combines TRBV11-3 with TRBJ2-1; TRBD2 aligns across 8 bases. The CDR3 spans 14 residues. Looked up from germline, CDR1 is SGHNT and CDR2 is YENEEA. V lost 5 bases and J lost 9; bases outside the gene matches: 9. CDR3 residues: CASSPGGLHGEQFF. CDR3 nucleotide sequence: TGTGCCAGCAGCCCGGGGGGGCTACATGGTGAGCAGTTCTTC.

The chain couples TRBV7-3 to TRBJ2-1, with a possible D match to TRBD1 (6 bases). This CDR3 has 15 amino acids. CDR1 SGHTA and CDR2 FQGTGA come from the germline V gene. V lost 2 bases to trimming and J lost 4 bases, with 12 bases between them. CDR3 bases: TGTGCCAGCAGCTTACAACAGGGAGCTTACAATGAGCAGTTCTTC. The encoded protein is CASSLQQGAYNEQFF.

The chain links TRBV4-1 to TRBJ2-1; TRBD1 matches at 7 bases. Germline V gives CDR1 MGHRA, CDR2 YSYEKL. V lost 6 bases to trimming and J lost 8 bases; unmatched junction nucleotides: 13. The CDR3 is 15 residues long. The CDR3 protein is CASSDRDRTLYEQFF. CDR3 nucleotides: TGCGCCAGCAGTGACCGGGACAGAACCCTTTATGAGCAGTTCTTC.

The rearrangement links TRBV5-1 to TRBJ1-1; D is perhaps TRBD1 (6 bases). V lost 2 bases to trimming and J lost 9 bases, with 20 bases between them. The CDR3 consists of 15 residues. CDR1 is SGHRS and CDR2 is YFSETQ in the germline V gene. The CDR3 spells CASSFERQGHPQAFF. For the CDR3, the DNA is TGCGCCAGCAGCTTTGAACGCCAGGGGCATCCCCAAGCTTTCTTT.

The CDR3 region is CATSDLGQGSYNEQFF. CDR3 coding DNA: TGTGCCACCAGTGACCTCGGACAGGGATCCTACAATGAGCAGTTCTTC. The J gene is TRBJ2-1, the V gene TRBV24-1, with 8 bases matching TRBD1. This CDR3 spans 16 amino acids. Germline V gene lookup returns CDR1 KGHDR and CDR2 SFDVKD. V lost 4 bases and J lost 1; bases outside the gene matches: 5.

The rearrangement joins TRBV29-1 to TRBJ2-1; 11 bases map to TRBD2. Looked up from germline, CDR1 is SQVTM and CDR2 is ANQGSEA. This CDR3 is 13 amino acids long. The V gene end was trimmed by 6 bases and the J gene end by 3 bases; junction bases not matched to a gene: 1. CDR3 sequence reads: CSVGTSGYNEQFF. CDR3 DNA sequence: TGCAGCGTCGGGACTAGCGGCTACAATGAGCAGTTCTTC.

V is TRBV23-1 and J is TRBJ1-1, with 7 bases fitting TRBD1. TRBV23-1 is recorded as an ORF, its role being uncertain. There are 15 residues in the CDR3. J gave up 4 bases and V 4 bases, and 9 bases lay outside the gene matches. Here the CDR3 DNA reads TGCGCCAGCAGTCTTCAGGGGGTATGCGGCACTGAAGCTTTCTTT. This sequence encodes CASSLQGVCGTEAFF.

The genes are TRBV18 and TRBJ2-7, with 8 bases that match TRBD1. The CDR3 is 14 residues long. Germline CDR1 is KGHSH and CDR2 is LQKENI. The V segment lost 3 bases and the J segment 5 bases; nucleotides outside the gene matches: 6. The chain's CDR3 is CASSPGTGENEQYF. DNA of the CDR3: TGTGCCAGCTCACCCGGGACAGGAGAGAACGAGCAGTACTTC.

This chain links TRBV19 with TRBJ1-1, with D perhaps matching TRBD1 (6 bases). Germline CDR1 and CDR2: LNHDA and SQIVND (reference sequence). This CDR3 has 13 residues. Trimming removed 6 bases at V and 5 bases at J, with 13 bases between. In DNA, the CDR3 is TGTGCCAGTAGAAGAAACAGGGTGACTGAAGCTTTCTTT. Translation: CASRRNRVTEAFF.

The V and J genes are TRBV5-4 and TRBJ2-5; 7 positions match TRBD1. The CDR3 covers 15 residues. Germline CDR1 SGHNT, CDR2 YYREEE (reference sequence). V trimming: 0 bases; J trimming: 3 bases; junction bases outside the gene matches: 5. CDR3 amino acids: CASSLVGQLKETQYF. CDR3 coding DNA: TGTGCCAGCAGCTTGGTGGGACAGCTAAAAGAGACCCAGTACTTC.

The chain employs TRBV9 and TRBJ1-2; perhaps TRBD1 as D (5 bases). Germline assignment: CDR1 SGDLS and CDR2 YYNGEE. The CDR3 length is 13 residues. Trimming took off 4 bases at V and 0 bases at J, with 7 bases between the two ends. CDR3 loop: CASSPRANYGYTF. In DNA, the CDR3 is TGTGCCAGCAGCCCCAGGGCTAACTATGGCTACACCTTC.

This chain joins TRBV9 and TRBJ1-3; TRBD1 might be the D (5 bases). V gave up 3 bases and J gave up 4 bases, with 14 bases separating them. Germline V gene data show CDR1 as SGDLS and CDR2 as YYNGEE. The CDR3 has 15 amino acids. The CDR3 loop is CASSDRTIGGNTIYF. The CDR3, as DNA: TGTGCCAGCAGCGACAGGACAATCGGGGGAAACACCATATATTTT.

This chain joins TRBV15 and TRBJ1-1; a possible D gene is TRBD1 (5 bases). The germline V gene has CDR1 LNHNV and CDR2 YYDKDF (reference sequence). V shed 1 base and J shed 5 bases, with 14 bases lying between them. This CDR3 comprises 15 residues. CDR3: CATSRGAGGGTEAFF. The CDR3 bases are TGTGCCACCAGCAGAGGGGCCGGCGGGGGAACTGAAGCTTTCTTT.

This chain connects TRBV3-1 (or the pseudogene TRBV3-2) to TRBJ2-3; TRBD1 is a possible D gene (5 bases). Germline loops: CDR1 LGHDT, CDR2 YNNKEL (reference sequence). The germline V and J ends were trimmed by 2 bases and 4 bases, with 13 bases remaining between them. This CDR3 region has 15 residues. CDR3 region: CASSQIPPTADTQYF. CDR3 in DNA: TGTGCCAGCAGCCAAATACCCCCGACAGCAGATACGCAGTATTTT.

The chain joins TRBV19 to TRBJ1-1; 7 positions match TRBD1. The CDR3 runs 14 residues. Unmatched junction bases numbered 9, after V lost 1 base and J lost 10 bases. CDR1 LNHDA and CDR2 SQIVND come from the germline V gene (reference sequence). This chain's CDR3 is CASSIGSGGRGAFF. In DNA form, the CDR3 reads TGTGCCAGTAGTATAGGATCAGGGGGTAGAGGAGCTTTCTTT.

The CDR3 nucleotides read TGTGCCAGCAGCGCATCCGGGACAGGGAACTATGGCTACACCTTC. Its translation is CASSASGTGNYGYTF. This rearrangement joins TRBV9 to TRBJ1-2, with 9 bases aligning to TRBD1. Germline-derived CDR1 and CDR2 are SGDLS and YYNGEE. This CDR3 is 15 amino acids long. Trimming removed 3 bases from V and 2 bases from J; junction bases left unmatched: 5.

This clone occurred a few times. This CDR3 reads CASSLGGGVTEAFF. Here the CDR3 DNA reads TGTGCCAGCAGCCTAGGAGGAGGAGTTACTGAAGCTTTCTTT. The chain uses TRBV7-2 and TRBJ1-1; D is undetermined. This CDR3 spans 14 amino acids. Germline V gene data show CDR1 as SGHTA and CDR2 as FQGNSA. Between the trimmed V and J ends, which lost 5 bases and 5 bases, there was a span of 15 bases.

V and J are TRBV27 and TRBJ2-1; 8 nucleotides agree with TRBD1. Germline CDR1 and CDR2: MNHEY and SMNVEV (reference sequence). The CDR3 extends over 15 amino acids. J was trimmed by 9 bases and V by 2 bases; bases with no gene match: 9. The CDR3 DNA reads TGTGCCAGCAGTTTAGCCCAGGACAGGGCGGGTGAGCAGTTCTTC. Its translation: CASSLAQDRAGEQFF.

This rearrangement joins TRBV2 to TRBJ2-7; perhaps TRBD1 as D (6 bases). CDR1 is SNHLY and CDR2 is FYNNEI in the germline V gene. V shed 5 bases and J shed 6 bases, with 11 bases lying between them. The CDR3 extends over 12 amino acids. DNA of the CDR3: TGTGCCAGCAGTCTCAGGGGATCCGAGCAGTACGTC. The encoded protein is CASSLRGSEQYV.

The chain combines TRBV30 with TRBJ1-1; no definite D call. The V end was cut by 8 bases, the J end by 1 base, with 14 bases between. CDR3 length: 13 residues. Per the germline V gene, CDR1 is GTSNPN and CDR2 is SVGIG (reference sequence). The CDR3 DNA is TGTGCCCGCTATAACACGGGGAACACTGAAGCTTTCTTT. Translated: CARYNTGNTEAFF.

This chain joins TRBV12-2 and TRBJ1-6; TRBD1, the table's D call, lacks a check against the DNA. TRBV12-2 is a listed pseudogene. The CDR3 is 17 residues long. The CDR3 loop reads CASRFSWGRRGNSPLHF. The DNA for the CDR3 is TGTGCAAGTCGCTTTTCGTGGGGGCGCCGCGGTAATTCACCCCTCCACTTT.

The rearrangement links TRBV7-2 to TRBJ2-3; 13 positions match TRBD2. Looked up from germline, CDR1 is SGHTA and CDR2 is FQGNSA. V was pared by 1 base and J by 6 bases, with 7 bases of the junction left unmatched. The CDR3 loop spans 17 amino acids. CDR3 loop: CASSLEWTSGGRDTQYF. CDR3 in DNA: TGTGCCAGCAGCTTAGAATGGACTAGCGGGGGCCGGGATACGCAGTATTTT.